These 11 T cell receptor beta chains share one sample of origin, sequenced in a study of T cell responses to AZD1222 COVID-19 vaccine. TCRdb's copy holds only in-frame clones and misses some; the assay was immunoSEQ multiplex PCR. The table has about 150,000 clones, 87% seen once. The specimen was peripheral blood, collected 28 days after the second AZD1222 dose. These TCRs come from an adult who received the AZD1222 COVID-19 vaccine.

CDR3 protein: CASSTRDREFTEAFF. DNA of the CDR3: TGTGCCAGTAGTACCCGGGACAGGGAGTTCACTGAAGCTTTCTTT. V and J are TRBV19 and TRBJ1-1, with 9 bases lining up with TRBD1. Germline CDR1 reads LNHDA; CDR2 reads SQIVND (reference sequence). V gave up 4 bases and J gave up 4 bases; unmatched junction bases: 7. CDR3 length: 15 residues.

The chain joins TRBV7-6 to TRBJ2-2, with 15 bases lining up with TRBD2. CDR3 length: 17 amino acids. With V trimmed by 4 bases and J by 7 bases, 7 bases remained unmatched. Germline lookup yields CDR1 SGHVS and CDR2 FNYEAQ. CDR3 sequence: CASSSWTSGGAIGELFF. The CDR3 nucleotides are TGTGCCAGCAGCTCATGGACTAGCGGGGGGGCCATCGGGGAGCTGTTTTTT.

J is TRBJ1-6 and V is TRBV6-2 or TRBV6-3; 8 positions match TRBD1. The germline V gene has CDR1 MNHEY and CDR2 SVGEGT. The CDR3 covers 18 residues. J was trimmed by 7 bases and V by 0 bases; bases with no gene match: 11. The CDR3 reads CASSYSTGENFSNSPLHF. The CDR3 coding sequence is TGTGCCAGCAGTTACTCGACAGGGGAAAACTTTTCGAATTCACCCCTCCACTTT.

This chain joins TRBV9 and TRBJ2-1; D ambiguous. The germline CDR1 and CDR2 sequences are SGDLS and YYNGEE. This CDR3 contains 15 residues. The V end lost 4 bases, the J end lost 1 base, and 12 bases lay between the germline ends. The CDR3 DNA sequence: TGTGCCAGCAGCTCGACATCGGGTTCCTACAATGAGCAGTTCTTC. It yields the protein CASSSTSGSYNEQFF. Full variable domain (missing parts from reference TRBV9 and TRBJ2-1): DSGVTQTPKHLITATGQRVTLRCSPRSGDLSVYWYQQSLDQGLQFLIQYYNGEERAKGNILERFSAQQFPDLHSELNLSSLELGDSALYFCASSSTSGSYNEQFFGPGTRLTVL.

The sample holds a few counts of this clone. CDR3 nucleotide sequence: TGTGCCAGCAGTTTATCAGGGGGAGTCGGCTACACCTTC. This sequence encodes CASSLSGGVGYTF. This chain links TRBV27 with TRBJ1-2; D possibly corresponds to TRBD1 (6 bases). This CDR3 has 13 amino acids. Trimming shortened V by 0 bases and J by 8 bases, and 10 bases separated the two germline ends. Germline-derived CDR1 and CDR2 are MNHEY and SMNVEV (reference sequence).

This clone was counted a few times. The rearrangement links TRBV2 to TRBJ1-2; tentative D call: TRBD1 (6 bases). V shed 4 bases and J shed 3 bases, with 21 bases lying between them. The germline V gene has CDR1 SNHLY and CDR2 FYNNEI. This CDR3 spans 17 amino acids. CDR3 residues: CASSGAGQTRSDYGYTF. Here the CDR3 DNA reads TGTGCCAGCAGTGGGGCTGGACAGACCCGAAGCGACTATGGCTACACCTTC.

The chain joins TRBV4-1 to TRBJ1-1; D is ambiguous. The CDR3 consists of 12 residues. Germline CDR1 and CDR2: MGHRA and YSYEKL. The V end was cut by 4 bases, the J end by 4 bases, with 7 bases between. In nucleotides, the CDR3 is TGCGCCAGCAGCCCAATGGGCACTGAAGCTTTCTTT. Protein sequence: CASSPMGTEAFF.

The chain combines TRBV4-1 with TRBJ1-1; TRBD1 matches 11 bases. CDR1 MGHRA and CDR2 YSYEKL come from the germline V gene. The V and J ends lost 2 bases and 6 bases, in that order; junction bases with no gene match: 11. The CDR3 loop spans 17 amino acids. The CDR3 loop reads CASSQRTGGAPGAEAFF. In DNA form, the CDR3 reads TGCGCCAGCAGCCAAAGGACAGGGGGCGCCCCGGGGGCTGAAGCTTTCTTT.

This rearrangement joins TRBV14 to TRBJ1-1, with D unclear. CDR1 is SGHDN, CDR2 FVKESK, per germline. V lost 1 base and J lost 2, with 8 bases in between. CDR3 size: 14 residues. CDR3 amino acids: CASSQGYANTEAFF. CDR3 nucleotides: TGTGCCAGCAGCCAAGGATATGCAAACACTGAAGCTTTCTTT.

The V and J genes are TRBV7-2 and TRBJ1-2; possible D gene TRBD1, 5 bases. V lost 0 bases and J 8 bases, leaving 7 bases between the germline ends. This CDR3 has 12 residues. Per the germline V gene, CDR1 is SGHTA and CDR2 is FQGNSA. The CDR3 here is CASSLAGTGYTF. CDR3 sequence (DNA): TGTGCCAGCAGCTTAGCAGGGACCGGCTACACCTTC.

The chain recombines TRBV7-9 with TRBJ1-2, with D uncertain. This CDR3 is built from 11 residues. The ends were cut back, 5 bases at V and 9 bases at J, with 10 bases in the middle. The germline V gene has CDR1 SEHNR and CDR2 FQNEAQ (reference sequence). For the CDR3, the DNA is TGTGCCAGCAGCCAAATGGGGAGCTACACCTTC. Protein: CASSQMGSYTF.